The T cell receptor (beta chain) under discussion was sequenced for a study of shared clonotypes between healthy human individuals. Clones were sequenced by immunoSEQ multiplex PCR, and TCRdb holds only the in-frame ones, with some missing. The sample lists roughly 2,000,000 clones, just under 95% occurring once. CD8 cells classed as naive were CD45RO-negative and positively selected for CCR7, excluding terminally differentiated effector memory CD45RA+ cells. The CDR3 totals 15 residues. Trimming shortened V by 6 bases and J by 4 bases, and 15 bases separated the two germline ends. Germline V lookup: CDR1 MNHNS, CDR2 SASEGT.

The rearrangement joins TRBV6-1 to TRBJ2-2; D may be TRBD2 (6 bases). The sequencing sample was made of naive CD8+ T cells from PBMCs. The sequence was collected from a man aged 18 to 30 in good health. Some clones in this sample may be carry-over from other donors' samples. The CDR3 region has the DNA TGTGCCAGCAGGACTTTAGCGGAAATCACCGGGGAGCTGTTTTTT. It is translated as CASRTLAEITGELFF.